This TCR beta chain originates from a study of T cell repertoires in cytomegalovirus infection. TCRdb ran MiXCR on the reads and lists one entry per CDR3 protein. Of around 740,000 distinct CDR3 sequences listed, about a third are singletons. The sequenced material came from PBMCs. The TCR comes from a human donor in good health (CMV status not recorded). Some clones in this sample may be carry-over from other donors' samples.

The CDR3 sequence: CASTSYGYTF. The CDR3 region has the DNA TGTGCCAGCACCAGCTATGGCTACACCTTC. V gene TRBV6-6 combines with J gene TRBJ1-2; D uncertain. Deletions cut 7 bases from V and 4 bases from J, with 4 bases between. Looked up from germline, CDR1 is MNHNY and CDR2 is SVGAGI (reference sequence). The CDR3 loop spans 10 amino acids.